The T cell receptor (beta chain) under discussion was sequenced for a study of OX40 agonist ivuxolimab in advanced cancers. Study summary: The dose of intravenous ivuxolimab that patients received every 2 weeks ranged from 0.01 to 10 mg/kg. Of the participants, approximately 36% had some prior anti-PD-1, anti-PD-L1 or anti-CTLA-4 therapy, which was allowed. Whole-study results and caveats: On average, CD8+ T cells showed a greater number of expanded clones than CD4+.

Trimming left V 4 bases short and J 2 bases short, with 12 bases between. From germline, CDR1 is LGHNA and CDR2 YNFKEQ. CDR3 length: 14 residues. Some clones are missing from TCRdb's copy, which holds only in-frame ones; the method was immunoSEQ multiplex PCR. This repertoire shows approximately 82,000 clones, around 90% found once; its top ten account for approximately 0.8%. The timepoints at which blood was sampled were baseline, cycle 4 day 1, and cycle 7 day 1. With respect to this clone: What it binds is unknown.

The clonotype originates from an adult with an advanced solid tumor such as melanoma, head and neck, liver or kidney cancer. This chain connects TRBV4-2 to TRBJ2-7; D not certain. This material consisted of CD4+ or CD8+ T cells sorted from blood, taken in a trial of the OX40 agonist ivuxolimab. The CDR3 sequence: CASSPARGAYEQYF. Written as DNA, the CDR3 is TGTGCCAGCAGCCCCGCGAGAGGTGCCTACGAGCAGTACTTC.